This TCR beta chain was captured in a study of cytomegalovirus exposure and HLA in healthy donors. As regards this clone: Antigen specificity is unknown.

Study-wide results and limits: Many donors shared some public TCRs, even though most TCR sequences were rare.

All the people who gave samples were healthy bone marrow donors. PCR was performed using 60 Vbeta and 13 Jbeta primers. TCRdb's copy holds only in-frame clones and misses some; the assay was immunoSEQ multiplex PCR. The sample yields under 130,000 clones, approximately 79% seen once. Sequencing was performed on PBMCs. The origin of this receptor is a man younger than 40 in good health and CMV-seropositive.

Here the CDR3 reads CASALANYGYTF. Written as DNA, the CDR3 is TGTGCCAGCGCGCTAGCTAACTATGGCTACACCTTC. V usage is TRBV19 and J usage is TRBJ1-2, with D unresolved. The CDR3 extends over 12 amino acids. The V and J ends lost 9 bases and 0 bases respectively, with 8 bases between them. Germline V gives CDR1 LNHDA, CDR2 SQIVND (reference sequence).